The rows below give T cell receptor beta chains drawn from one sample of a study of shared clonotypes between healthy human individuals. Data came from immunoSEQ multiplex PCR; TCRdb stores just in-frame clones and leaves some out. The table has about 710,000 clones, over 55% seen once; the top ten hold approximately 1.7%. The sequenced sample was memory CD4+ T cells sorted from blood. All receptors come from a woman aged 25 to 39 in good health. The CDR3 runs from the conserved cysteine through the conserved F or W. The order of the fields is clone size, J gene, D gene, V gene, CDR3 DNA, CDR3 protein. The D gene is left open where the match is weak. Part of the rows lack a size; the others show once, few, many or a class for expanded clones.

clone_size: few; j_call: TRBJ2-3; d_call: NA; v_call: TRBV15; cdr3_nt: TGTGCCACCAGCAGAGATAAGCCGTTCGGAAGCGTAACTAGCACAGATACGCAGTATTTT; cdr3_aa: CATSRDKPFGSVTSTDTQYF
clone_size: many; j_call: TRBJ2-5; d_call: NA; v_call: TRBV13; cdr3_nt: TGTGCCAGCAGCTTATCGAACGACCAGTACCAAGAGACCCAGTACTTC; cdr3_aa: CASSLSNDQYQETQYF
clone_size: NA; j_call: TRBJ2-2; d_call: NA; v_call: TRBV9; cdr3_nt: TGTGCCAGCAGCCCTAGGACGGGGACCGGGGAGCTGTTTTTT; cdr3_aa: CASSPRTGTGELFF
clone_size: few; j_call: TRBJ2-1; d_call: TRBD2; v_call: TRBV29-1; cdr3_nt: TGCAGCGTAGCCAGCGGGAGGGCCCTGAATGAGCAGTTCTTC; cdr3_aa: CSVASGRALNEQFF
clone_size: NA; j_call: TRBJ2-3; d_call: TRBD2; v_call: TRBV27; cdr3_nt: TGTGCCAGCAGGGGACCGACTAGCGGTAAGGCAGATACGCAGTATTTT; cdr3_aa: CASRGPTSGKADTQYF
clone_size: NA; j_call: TRBJ1-1; d_call: NA; v_call: TRBV6-1; cdr3_nt: TGTGCCAGCAGTGAAGAGGGGCCCAACACTGAAGCTTTCTTT; cdr3_aa: CASSEEGPNTEAFF
clone_size: few; j_call: TRBJ1-5; d_call: NA; v_call: TRBV28; cdr3_nt: TGTGCCAGCAGTTTGGGGGGACACTACCCCGGGGCCCATTTT; cdr3_aa: CASSLGGHYPGAHF
clone_size: NA; j_call: TRBJ2-2; d_call: NA; v_call: TRBV18; cdr3_nt: TGTGCCAGCTCACCAAGTAGGGTATCGCACACCGGGGAGCTGTTTTTT; cdr3_aa: CASSPSRVSHTGELFF
clone_size: NA; j_call: TRBJ2-1; d_call: NA; v_call: TRBV19; cdr3_nt: TGTGCCAGTAGTGCAGCGGGCTCCACCTACAATGAGCAGTTCTTC; cdr3_aa: CASSAAGSTYNEQFF
clone_size: NA; j_call: TRBJ2-4; d_call: NA; v_call: TRBV28; cdr3_nt: TGTGCCAGCAGTTTCGGGTCGATCAAAAACATTCAGTACTTC; cdr3_aa: CASSFGSIKNIQYF
clone_size: once; j_call: TRBJ2-7; d_call: NA; v_call: TRBV15; cdr3_nt: TGTGCCACCAGCAGAGATATAATACGGACCAACTACGAGCAGTACTTC; cdr3_aa: CATSRDIIRTNYEQYF
clone_size: once; j_call: TRBJ2-1; d_call: NA; v_call: TRBV7-2; cdr3_nt: TGTGCCAGCAGCCCGGGGCAGGCCCCCAATGAGCAGTTCTTC; cdr3_aa: CASSPGQAPNEQFF
clone_size: few; j_call: TRBJ2-5; d_call: NA; v_call: TRBV28; cdr3_nt: TGTGCCAGCGGTGGGCTGTCAGAAACCCAGTACTTC; cdr3_aa: CASGGLSETQYF
clone_size: NA; j_call: TRBJ2-6; d_call: NA; v_call: TRBV5-1; cdr3_nt: TGCGCCAGCAGCTTGCCACGCTCTGGGGCCAACGTCCTGACTTTC; cdr3_aa: CASSLPRSGANVLTF
clone_size: NA; j_call: TRBJ2-7; d_call: TRBD1; v_call: TRBV5-4; cdr3_nt: TGCGCCAGCAGCCCTAGTTCGGCCCGACAGGGAAGGGGCGAGCAGTACTTC; cdr3_aa: CASSPSSARQGRGEQYF
clone_size: few; j_call: TRBJ1-3; d_call: NA; v_call: TRBV10-2; cdr3_nt: TGCGCCAGCAGGAGGGGGGTCGGAACTGGAAACACCATATATTTT; cdr3_aa: CASRRGVGTGNTIYF
clone_size: NA; j_call: TRBJ2-7; d_call: TRBD2; v_call: TRBV4-2; cdr3_nt: TGTGCCAGCAGCCAAGATCCAGCGGGAGGATACGAGCAGTACTTC; cdr3_aa: CASSQDPAGGYEQYF
clone_size: NA; j_call: TRBJ1-4; d_call: NA; v_call: TRBV28; cdr3_nt: TGTGCCAGCAGTTTGTTGGGGAGGGCTAATGAAAAACTGTTTTTT; cdr3_aa: CASSLLGRANEKLFF
clone_size: once; j_call: TRBJ2-3; d_call: NA; v_call: TRBV5-6; cdr3_nt: TGTGCCAGCAGCTTGGCTGTGCCCCTATACCTCACAGATACGCAGTATTTT; cdr3_aa: CASSLAVPLYLTDTQYF
clone_size: NA; j_call: TRBJ2-7; d_call: TRBD1; v_call: TRBV27; cdr3_nt: TGTGCCAGCAGCCGACAGGGGTCCTACGAGCAGTACTTC; cdr3_aa: CASSRQGSYEQYF
clone_size: once; j_call: TRBJ2-4; d_call: TRBD1; v_call: TRBV14; cdr3_nt: TGTGCCAGCAGCCGATACGGGACAGGGGGCAACATTCAGTACTTC; cdr3_aa: CASSRYGTGGNIQYF
clone_size: NA; j_call: TRBJ2-2; d_call: NA; v_call: TRBV6-5; cdr3_nt: TGTGCCAGCAGGCCAGGACTAGAGGGGGCCGGGGAGCTGTTTTTT; cdr3_aa: CASRPGLEGAGELFF
clone_size: NA; j_call: TRBJ1-1; d_call: NA; v_call: TRBV18; cdr3_nt: TGTGCCAGCTCACCTGAGTTGTACGCTGAAGCTTTCTTT; cdr3_aa: CASSPELYAEAFF
clone_size: NA; j_call: TRBJ2-1; d_call: TRBD2; v_call: TRBV15; cdr3_nt: TGTGCCACCAGCAGATCGGGACTAGCGGGCAACAATGAGCAGTTCTTC; cdr3_aa: CATSRSGLAGNNEQFF
clone_size: NA; j_call: TRBJ1-2; d_call: TRBD1; v_call: TRBV27; cdr3_nt: TGTGCCAGCAGTTTACTGACAGGGGGCAACTATGGCTACACCTTC; cdr3_aa: CASSLLTGGNYGYTF
clone_size: once; j_call: TRBJ1-2; d_call: TRBD1; v_call: TRBV7-2; cdr3_nt: TGTGCCAGCAGCGCGGACAGGGGGCGCGGCTATGGCTACACCTTC; cdr3_aa: CASSADRGRGYGYTF
clone_size: NA; j_call: TRBJ2-1; d_call: NA; v_call: TRBV7-2; cdr3_nt: TGTGCCAGCAGCCGGCGGTCGCTGAGCTCCTACAATGAGCAGTTCTTC; cdr3_aa: CASSRRSLSSYNEQFF
clone_size: NA; j_call: TRBJ1-2; d_call: TRBD1; v_call: TRBV5-1; cdr3_nt: TGCGCCAGCAGCTTTGGACAGGGGGCGGTCTATGGCTACACCTTC; cdr3_aa: CASSFGQGAVYGYTF
clone_size: NA; j_call: TRBJ2-5; d_call: NA; v_call: TRBV28; cdr3_nt: TGTGCCAGCAGTTTTGACATGACCCAAGAGACCCAGTACTTC; cdr3_aa: CASSFDMTQETQYF
clone_size: NA; j_call: TRBJ1-2; d_call: TRBD1; v_call: TRBV6-1; cdr3_nt: TGTGCCAGCAGTGACTGGACAGGGGGTTCTTGGGGCTACACCTTC; cdr3_aa: CASSDWTGGSWGYTF
clone_size: few; j_call: TRBJ1-4; d_call: NA; v_call: TRBV9; cdr3_nt: TGTGCCAGCAGCGTAGGGGCAGGATCTGATGAAAAACTGTTTTTT; cdr3_aa: CASSVGAGSDEKLFF
clone_size: few; j_call: TRBJ1-5; d_call: NA; v_call: TRBV4-1; cdr3_nt: TGCGCCAGCAGCCGACAGGATAGCAATCAGCCCCAGCATTTT; cdr3_aa: CASSRQDSNQPQHF
clone_size: few; j_call: TRBJ2-7; d_call: TRBD1; v_call: TRBV5-1; cdr3_nt: TGCGCCAGCAGCCCCGGGACAGGGAACTCCTACGAGCAGTACTTC; cdr3_aa: CASSPGTGNSYEQYF
clone_size: NA; j_call: TRBJ2-4; d_call: NA; v_call: TRBV19; cdr3_nt: TGTGCCAGTAGTATCGACCCGGGCAAAAACATTCAGTACTTC; cdr3_aa: CASSIDPGKNIQYF
clone_size: NA; j_call: TRBJ2-3; d_call: NA; v_call: TRBV28; cdr3_nt: TGTGCCAGCAGTTTCCTCCGGTGGGATGAGGGAGATACGCAGTATTTT; cdr3_aa: CASSFLRWDEGDTQYF
clone_size: NA; j_call: TRBJ2-3; d_call: TRBD2; v_call: TRBV7-9; cdr3_nt: TGTGCCAGCAGCTTGGGGGCTAGCGGGAGTCACACAGATACGCAGTATTTT; cdr3_aa: CASSLGASGSHTDTQYF
clone_size: NA; j_call: TRBJ2-7; d_call: NA; v_call: TRBV15; cdr3_nt: TGTGCCACCAGCAGGGACCTTGACAGCTACGAGCAGTACTTC; cdr3_aa: CATSRDLDSYEQYF
clone_size: few; j_call: TRBJ2-7; d_call: NA; v_call: TRBV25-1; cdr3_nt: TGTGCCAGCAGTGTAGGGGGGGCCTACGAGCAGTACTTC; cdr3_aa: CASSVGGAYEQYF
clone_size: few; j_call: TRBJ1-2; d_call: NA; v_call: TRBV7-9; cdr3_nt: TGTGCCAGCAGCTTAGCGCCAGGGGACGGCTACACCTTC; cdr3_aa: CASSLAPGDGYTF
clone_size: NA; j_call: TRBJ1-3; d_call: NA; v_call: TRBV5-1; cdr3_nt: TGCGCCAGCAGCCGGGGTTCGGGGGATGGAAACACCATATATTTT; cdr3_aa: CASSRGSGDGNTIYF
clone_size: NA; j_call: TRBJ1-4; d_call: NA; v_call: TRBV30; cdr3_nt: TGTGCCTCCAACACAGGATCTGACGAAAAACTGTTTTTT; cdr3_aa: CASNTGSDEKLFF
clone_size: NA; j_call: TRBJ1-5; d_call: TRBD1; v_call: TRBV28; cdr3_nt: TGTGCCAGCAGTTTAACAGGGGGTCAGCCCCAGCATTTT; cdr3_aa: CASSLTGGQPQHF
clone_size: NA; j_call: TRBJ2-5; d_call: NA; v_call: TRBV19; cdr3_nt: TGTGCCAGTAGTATAAGGGGCCGAGAGACCCAGTACTTC; cdr3_aa: CASSIRGRETQYF
clone_size: NA; j_call: TRBJ1-3; d_call: NA; v_call: TRBV7-9; cdr3_nt: TGTGCCAGCAGCTTGGGCCCCGCGCGGTATTTT; cdr3_aa: CASSLGPARYF
clone_size: NA; j_call: TRBJ2-7; d_call: NA; v_call: TRBV5-5; cdr3_nt: TGTGCCAGCAGCCTTCCAACGGGTGACGAGCAGTACTTC; cdr3_aa: CASSLPTGDEQYF
clone_size: few; j_call: TRBJ1-2; d_call: NA; v_call: TRBV25-1; cdr3_nt: TGTGCCAGCAGTGACCTCGGCCGCGGGGACACCAATGGCTACACCTTC; cdr3_aa: CASSDLGRGDTNGYTF
clone_size: NA; j_call: TRBJ2-5; d_call: NA; v_call: TRBV29-1; cdr3_nt: TGCAGCGTCGCTAGACTGGGATTGGAGACCCAGTACTTC; cdr3_aa: CSVARLGLETQYF
clone_size: NA; j_call: TRBJ2-7; d_call: NA; v_call: TRBV19; cdr3_nt: TGTGCCAGTAGTATGGTAGGAAATACCTACGAGCAGTACTTC; cdr3_aa: CASSMVGNTYEQYF